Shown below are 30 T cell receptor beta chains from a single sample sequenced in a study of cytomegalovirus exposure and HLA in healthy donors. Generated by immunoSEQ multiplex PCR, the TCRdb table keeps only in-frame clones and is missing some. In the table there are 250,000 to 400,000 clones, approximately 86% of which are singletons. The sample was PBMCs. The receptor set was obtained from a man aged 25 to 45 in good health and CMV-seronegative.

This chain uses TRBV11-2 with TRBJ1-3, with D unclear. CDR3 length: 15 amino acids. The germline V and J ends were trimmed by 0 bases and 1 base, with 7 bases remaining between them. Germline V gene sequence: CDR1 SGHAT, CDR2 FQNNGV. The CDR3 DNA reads TGTGCCAGCAGCTTAGAGTTCCCTTCTGGAAACACCATATATTTT. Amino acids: CASSLEFPSGNTIYF.

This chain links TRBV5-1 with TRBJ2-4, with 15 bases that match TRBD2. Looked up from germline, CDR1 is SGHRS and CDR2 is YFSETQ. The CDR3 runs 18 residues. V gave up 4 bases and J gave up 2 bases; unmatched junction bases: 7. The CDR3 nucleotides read TGCGCCAGCAGCCTGGGACTAGCGGGGGGTTTACCCAAAAACATTCAGTACTTC. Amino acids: CASSLGLAGGLPKNIQYF.

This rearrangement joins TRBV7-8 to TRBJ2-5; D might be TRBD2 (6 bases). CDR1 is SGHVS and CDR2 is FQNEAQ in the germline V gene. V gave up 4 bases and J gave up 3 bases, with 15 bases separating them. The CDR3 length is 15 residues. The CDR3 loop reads CASSYGGGLEETQYF. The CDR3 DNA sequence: TGTGCCAGCAGCTACGGTGGAGGGTTAGAAGAGACCCAGTACTTC.

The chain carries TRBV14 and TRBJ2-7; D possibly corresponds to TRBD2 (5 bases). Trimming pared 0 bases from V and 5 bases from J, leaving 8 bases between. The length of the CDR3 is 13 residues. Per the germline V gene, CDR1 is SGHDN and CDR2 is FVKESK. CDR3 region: CASSQDPSNEQYF. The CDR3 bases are TGTGCCAGCAGCCAAGATCCTAGCAACGAGCAGTACTTC.

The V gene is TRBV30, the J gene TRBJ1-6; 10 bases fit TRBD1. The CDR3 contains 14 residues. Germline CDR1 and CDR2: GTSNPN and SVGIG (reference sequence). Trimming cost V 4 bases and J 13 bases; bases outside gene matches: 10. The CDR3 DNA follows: TGTGCCTGGATCCGACAGGGGGCAGTACGGCCCCTCCACTTT. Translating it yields CAWIRQGAVRPLHF.

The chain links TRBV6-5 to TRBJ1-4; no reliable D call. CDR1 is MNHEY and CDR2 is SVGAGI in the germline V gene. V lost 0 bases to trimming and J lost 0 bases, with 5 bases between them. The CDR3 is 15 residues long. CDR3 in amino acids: CASSYSTATNEKLFF. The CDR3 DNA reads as TGTGCCAGCAGTTACTCAACTGCAACTAATGAAAAACTGTTTTTT.

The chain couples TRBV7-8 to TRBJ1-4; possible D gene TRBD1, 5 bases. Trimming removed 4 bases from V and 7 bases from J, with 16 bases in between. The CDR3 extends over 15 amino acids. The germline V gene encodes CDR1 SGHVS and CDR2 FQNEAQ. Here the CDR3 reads CASSSDRMGIEKLFF. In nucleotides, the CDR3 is TGTGCCAGCAGCTCAGACAGAATGGGAATTGAAAAACTGTTTTTT. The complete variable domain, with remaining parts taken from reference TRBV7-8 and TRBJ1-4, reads GAGVSQSPRYKVAKRGQDVALRCDPISGHVSLFWYQQALGQGPEFLTYFQNEAQLDKSGLPSDRFFAERPEGSVSTLKIQRTQQEDSAVYLCASSSDRMGIEKLFFGSGTQLSVL.

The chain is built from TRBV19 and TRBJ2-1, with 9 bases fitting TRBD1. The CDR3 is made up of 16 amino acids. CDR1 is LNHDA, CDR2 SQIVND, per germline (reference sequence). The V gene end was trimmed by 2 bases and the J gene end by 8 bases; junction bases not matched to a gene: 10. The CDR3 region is CASSISWGQGLDEQFF. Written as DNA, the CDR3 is TGTGCCAGTAGTATATCCTGGGGACAGGGTTTAGATGAGCAGTTCTTC. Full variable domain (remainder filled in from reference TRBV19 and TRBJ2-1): DGGITQSPKYLFRKEGQNVTLSCEQNLNHDAMYWYRQDPGQGLRLIYYSQIVNDFQKGDIAEGYSVSREKKESFPLTVTSAQKNPTAFYLCASSISWGQGLDEQFFGPGTRLTVL.

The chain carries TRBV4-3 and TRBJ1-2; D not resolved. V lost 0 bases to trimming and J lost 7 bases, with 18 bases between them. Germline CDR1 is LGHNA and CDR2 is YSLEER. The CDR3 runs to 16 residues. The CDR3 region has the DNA TGCGCCAGCAGCCAAGATCGTGGCAGCCTCAGCGGTGGCTACACCTTC. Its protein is CASSQDRGSLSGGYTF.

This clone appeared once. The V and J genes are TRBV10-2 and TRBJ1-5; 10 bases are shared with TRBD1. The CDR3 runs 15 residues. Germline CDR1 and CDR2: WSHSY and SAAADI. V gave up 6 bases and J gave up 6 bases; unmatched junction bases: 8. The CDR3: CASRDARTGGQPQHF. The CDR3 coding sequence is TGCGCCAGCAGGGATGCTAGGACAGGGGGTCAGCCCCAGCATTTT.

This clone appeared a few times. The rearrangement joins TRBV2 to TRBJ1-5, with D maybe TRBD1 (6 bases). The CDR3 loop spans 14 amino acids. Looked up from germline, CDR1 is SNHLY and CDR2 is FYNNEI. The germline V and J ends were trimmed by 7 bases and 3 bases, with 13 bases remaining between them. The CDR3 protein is CASTSDSFNQPQHF. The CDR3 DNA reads TGTGCCAGCACCTCGGACAGCTTCAATCAGCCCCAGCATTTT.

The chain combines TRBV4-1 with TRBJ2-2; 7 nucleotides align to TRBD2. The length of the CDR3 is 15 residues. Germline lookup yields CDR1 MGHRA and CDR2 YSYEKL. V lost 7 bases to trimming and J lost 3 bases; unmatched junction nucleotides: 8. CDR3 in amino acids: CASTERGSYTGELFF. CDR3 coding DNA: TGCGCCAGCACAGAGCGGGGCAGCTACACCGGGGAGCTGTTTTTT.

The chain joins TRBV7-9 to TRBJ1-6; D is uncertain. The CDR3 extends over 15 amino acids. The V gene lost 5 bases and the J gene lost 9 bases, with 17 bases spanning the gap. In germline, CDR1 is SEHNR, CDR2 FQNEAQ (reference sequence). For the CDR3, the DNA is TGTGCCAGCAGCCGAGAGGAAGGCTCTTTTTCACCCCTCCACTTT. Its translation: CASSREEGSFSPLHF.

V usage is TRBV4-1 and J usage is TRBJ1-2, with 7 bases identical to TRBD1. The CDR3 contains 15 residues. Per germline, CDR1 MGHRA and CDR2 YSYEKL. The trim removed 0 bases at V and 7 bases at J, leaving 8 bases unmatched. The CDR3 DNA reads TGCGCCAGCAGCCAAGAGATAAAGGGACAGCCTGGCTACACCTTC. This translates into CASSQEIKGQPGYTF.

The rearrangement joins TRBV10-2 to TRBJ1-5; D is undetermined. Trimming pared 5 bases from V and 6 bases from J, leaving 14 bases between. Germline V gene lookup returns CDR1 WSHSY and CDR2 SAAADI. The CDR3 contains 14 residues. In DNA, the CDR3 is TGCGCCAGCAGTCCTTCCGGGTCCAGTCAGCCCCAGCATTTT. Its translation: CASSPSGSSQPQHF.

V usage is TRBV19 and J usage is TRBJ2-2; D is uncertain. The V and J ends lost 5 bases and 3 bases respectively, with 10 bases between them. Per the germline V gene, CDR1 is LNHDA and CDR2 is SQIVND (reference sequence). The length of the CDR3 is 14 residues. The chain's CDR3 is CASSDGGYTGELFF. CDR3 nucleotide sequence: TGTGCCAGTAGTGATGGCGGATACACCGGGGAGCTGTTTTTT.

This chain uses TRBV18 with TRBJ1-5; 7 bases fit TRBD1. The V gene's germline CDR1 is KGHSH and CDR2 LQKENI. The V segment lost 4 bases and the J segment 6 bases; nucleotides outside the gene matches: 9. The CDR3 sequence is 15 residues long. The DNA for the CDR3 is TGTGCCAGCTCACAGGCCAGGGGGACTGGTCAGCCCCAGCATTTT. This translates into CASSQARGTGQPQHF.

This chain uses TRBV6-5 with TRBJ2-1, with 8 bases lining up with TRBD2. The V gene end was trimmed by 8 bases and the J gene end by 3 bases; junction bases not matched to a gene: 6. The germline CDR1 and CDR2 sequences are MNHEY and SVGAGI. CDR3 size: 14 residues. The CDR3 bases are TGTGCCAGCTGCTCGGGGGGGCTCTACAATGAGCAGTTCTTC. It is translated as CASCSGGLYNEQFF.

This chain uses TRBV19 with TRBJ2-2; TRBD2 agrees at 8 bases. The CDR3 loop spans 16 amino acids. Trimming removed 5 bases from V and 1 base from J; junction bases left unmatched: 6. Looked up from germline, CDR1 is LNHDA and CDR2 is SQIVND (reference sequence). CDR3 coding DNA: TGTGCCAGTAGTTGGACGGGGGGGTTGAACACCGGGGAGCTGTTTTTT. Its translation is CASSWTGGLNTGELFF.

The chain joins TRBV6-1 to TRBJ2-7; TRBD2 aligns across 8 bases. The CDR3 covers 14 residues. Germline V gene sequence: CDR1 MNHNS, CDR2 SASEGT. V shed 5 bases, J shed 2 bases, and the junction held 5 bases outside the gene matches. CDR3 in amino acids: CASSRTGGTYEQYF. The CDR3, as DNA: TGTGCCAGCAGTCGAACGGGGGGGACCTACGAGCAGTACTTC.

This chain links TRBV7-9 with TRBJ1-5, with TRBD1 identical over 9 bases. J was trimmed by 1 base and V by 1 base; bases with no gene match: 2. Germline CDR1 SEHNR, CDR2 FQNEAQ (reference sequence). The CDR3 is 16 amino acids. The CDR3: CASSLEGQGSNQPQHF. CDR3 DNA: TGTGCCAGCAGCTTAGAGGGACAGGGCAGCAATCAGCCCCAGCATTTT.

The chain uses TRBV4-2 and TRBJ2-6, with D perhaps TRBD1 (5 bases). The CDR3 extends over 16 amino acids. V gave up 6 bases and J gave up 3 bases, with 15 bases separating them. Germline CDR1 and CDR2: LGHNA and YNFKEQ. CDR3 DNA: TGTGCCAGCAGGAGTAATCAGGGTGATGGGGCCAACGTCCTGACTTTC. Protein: CASRSNQGDGANVLTF.

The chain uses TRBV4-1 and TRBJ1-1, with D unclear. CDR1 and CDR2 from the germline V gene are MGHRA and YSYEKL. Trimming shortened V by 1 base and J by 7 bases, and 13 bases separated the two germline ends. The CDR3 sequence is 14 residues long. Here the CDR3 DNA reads TGCGCCAGCAGCCAAGTTCAGAGAGACATTGAAGCTTTCTTT. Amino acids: CASSQVQRDIEAFF.

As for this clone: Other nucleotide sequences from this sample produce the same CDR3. The chain's CDR3 is CSVGQGNTIYF. CDR3 nucleotide sequence: TGCAGCGTTGGACAAGGAAACACCATATATTTT. The gene calls are TRBV29-1 and TRBJ1-3; D not resolved. CDR3 length equals 11 residues. The germline V and J ends were trimmed by 4 bases and 4 bases, with 5 bases remaining between them. Per germline, CDR1 SQVTM and CDR2 ANQGSEA.

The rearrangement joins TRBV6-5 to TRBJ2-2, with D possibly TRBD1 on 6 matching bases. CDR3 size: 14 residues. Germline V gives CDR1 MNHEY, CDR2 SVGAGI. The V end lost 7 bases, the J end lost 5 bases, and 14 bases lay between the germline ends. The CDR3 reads CASNKQGSTGELFF. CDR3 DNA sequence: TGTGCCAGCAACAAACAGGGTTCGACCGGGGAGCTGTTTTTT.

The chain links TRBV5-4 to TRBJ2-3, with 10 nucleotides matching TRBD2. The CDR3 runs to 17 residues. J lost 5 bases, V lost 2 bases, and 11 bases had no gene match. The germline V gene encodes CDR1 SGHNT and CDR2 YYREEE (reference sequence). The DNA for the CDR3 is TGTGCCAGCAGCTTACGTCCAGCGGGGGGGCCGGAAGATACGCAGTATTTT. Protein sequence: CASSLRPAGGPEDTQYF.

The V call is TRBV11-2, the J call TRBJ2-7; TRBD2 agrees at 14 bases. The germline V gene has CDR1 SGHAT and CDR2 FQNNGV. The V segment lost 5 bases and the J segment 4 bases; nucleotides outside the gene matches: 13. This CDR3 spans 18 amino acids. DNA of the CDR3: TGTGCCAGCAGCCCTCGACTAGCGGGGGGGCTGGCGACATACGAGCAGTACTTC. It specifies CASSPRLAGGLATYEQYF.

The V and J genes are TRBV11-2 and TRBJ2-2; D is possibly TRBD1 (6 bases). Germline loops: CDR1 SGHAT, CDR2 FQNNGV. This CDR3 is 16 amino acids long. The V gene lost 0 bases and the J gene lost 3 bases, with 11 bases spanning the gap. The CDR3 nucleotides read TGTGCCAGCAGCTTAGATTGGGGGCCGGACACCGGGGAGCTGTTTTTT. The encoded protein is CASSLDWGPDTGELFF.

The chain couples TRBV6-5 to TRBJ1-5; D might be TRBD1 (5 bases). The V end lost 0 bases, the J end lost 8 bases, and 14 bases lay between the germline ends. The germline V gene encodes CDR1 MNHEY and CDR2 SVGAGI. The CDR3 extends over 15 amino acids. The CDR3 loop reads CASSYSLGDLEPQHF. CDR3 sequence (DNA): TGTGCCAGCAGTTACTCGTTAGGGGATTTGGAGCCCCAGCATTTT.

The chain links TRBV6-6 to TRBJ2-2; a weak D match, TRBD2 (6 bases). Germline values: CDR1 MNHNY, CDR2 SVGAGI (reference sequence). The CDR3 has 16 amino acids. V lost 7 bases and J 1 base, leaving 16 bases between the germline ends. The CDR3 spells CASTRYGGLNTGELFF. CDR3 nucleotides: TGTGCCAGCACCCGATACGGGGGATTGAACACCGGGGAGCTGTTTTTT.